This TCR beta chain was identified in a study of brain T cells in children with intractable seizures. About this clone: Antigen: not known.

The CDR3 extends over 19 amino acids. The germline V and J ends were trimmed by 0 bases and 0 bases, with 20 bases remaining between them. Germline V lookup: CDR1 LGHNA, CDR2 YNFKEQ. Notes on the study in general: Only CDR3 sequence similarity suggested viral specificity, without known HCMV serostatus.

The time point was: blood from clinic visit 5 months post-surgery; TSC patient then seizure free. Sequencing was limited to surgery cases with top T cell transcript signatures in brain tissue. The table came from immunoSEQ multiplex PCR; TCRdb's copy has only in-frame clones and leaves some out. The data show about 340,000 clones, more than 85% seen once. Sequences were derived from peripheral blood, sampled around 5 months after surgery. This receptor was identified in a boy under two years old with tuberous sclerosis and intractable seizures. The rearrangement joins TRBV4-2 to TRBJ1-1; D possibly corresponds to TRBD1 (5 bases). The CDR3 nucleotides are TGTGCCAGCAGCCAAGATACCGGGGGTTTCGGACCCATGAACACTGAAGCTTTCTTT. Translation gives CASSQDTGGFGPMNTEAFF.